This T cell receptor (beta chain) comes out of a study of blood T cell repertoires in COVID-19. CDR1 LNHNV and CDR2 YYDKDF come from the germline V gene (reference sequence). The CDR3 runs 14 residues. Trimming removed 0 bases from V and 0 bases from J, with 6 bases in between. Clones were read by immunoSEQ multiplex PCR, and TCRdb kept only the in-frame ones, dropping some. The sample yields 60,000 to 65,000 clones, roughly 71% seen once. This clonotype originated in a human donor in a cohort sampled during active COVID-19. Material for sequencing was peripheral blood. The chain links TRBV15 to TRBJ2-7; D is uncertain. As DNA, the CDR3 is TGTGCCACCAGCAGAGATCGGGTCTCCTACGAGCAGTACTTC. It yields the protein CATSRDRVSYEQYF.